The source of this TCR beta chain is a study of shared clonotypes between healthy human individuals. Study-level results: Several donors shared about 4.8% of their naive CD4 clonotypes. The generation probabilities recorded for non-shared clonotypes fell below those of clonotypes shared by all four donors.

Profiled with immunoSEQ multiplex PCR; TCRdb holds only in-frame clones, not every one. There are some 1 million clones in the sample; about 75% occur only once, and 1.4% lies in the top ten. The V and J ends lost 0 bases and 2 bases respectively, with 10 bases between them. Germline values: CDR1 KGHSH, CDR2 LQKENI. CDR3 length equals 16 residues. Details on this clone: What it binds is unknown.

Sequencing was carried out using memory CD4+ T cells sorted from blood. Subset: CD45RA-negative fraction. This chain connects TRBV18 to TRBJ2-2; maybe TRBD1 (6 bases). The TCR sequence derives from a young man in good health. Here the CDR3 reads CASSPPTGANTGELFF. CDR3 nucleotides: TGTGCCAGCTCACCACCGACAGGAGCTAACACCGGGGAGCTGTTTTTT.